The text below deals with one T cell receptor (beta chain). Its antigen is as yet unknown. The record originates from a study of T cell responses to AZD1222 COVID-19 vaccine. Overall study findings and caveats: Just 6 or 7 AZD1222 recipients were seropositive at baseline.

Trimming took off 7 bases at V and 3 bases at J, with 13 bases between the two ends. The CDR3 is 15 residues long. The germline V gene has CDR1 LNHDA and CDR2 SQIVND (reference sequence). TCRdb keeps only in-frame clones here, not all; method: immunoSEQ multiplex PCR. There are 80,000 to 90,000 clones in the sample; roughly nine tenths occur only once, and approximately 3% lies in the top ten. The genes are TRBV19 and TRBJ2-6; D gene unclear. Source: peripheral blood, taken on day 0 of AZD1222 vaccination. The clonotype comes from an adult in good health. CDR3: CASMGRIIGANVLTF. The CDR3 DNA is TGTGCCAGTATGGGCAGGATAATTGGGGCCAACGTCCTGACTTTC.